This TCR beta chain emerged from a study of blood T cell repertoires in COVID-19. V dropped 0 bases and J dropped 4 bases, with 14 bases sitting between them. This CDR3 comprises 15 residues. In germline, CDR1 is SGHRS, CDR2 YFSETQ. TCRdb's copy holds only in-frame clones and misses some; the assay was immunoSEQ multiplex PCR. Here the sample spans about 190,000 clones, around 82% being singletons. Sequences were obtained from peripheral blood. The clonotype comes from a woman of 80 years or more with active or convalescent COVID-19. The genes are TRBV5-1 and TRBJ2-7, with D possibly matching TRBD2 (6 bases). This CDR3 is CASSLEGVRGYEQYF. The DNA of the CDR3 is TGCGCCAGCAGCTTGGAAGGCGTCCGGGGGTACGAGCAGTACTTC. Filled out from reference TRBV5-1 and TRBJ2-7, the complete variable domain reads KAGVTQTPRYLIKTRGQQVTLSCSPISGHRSVSWYQQTPGQGLQFLFEYFSETQRNKGNFPGRFSGRQFSNSRSEMNVSTLELGDSALYLCASSLEGVRGYEQYFGPGTRLTVT.